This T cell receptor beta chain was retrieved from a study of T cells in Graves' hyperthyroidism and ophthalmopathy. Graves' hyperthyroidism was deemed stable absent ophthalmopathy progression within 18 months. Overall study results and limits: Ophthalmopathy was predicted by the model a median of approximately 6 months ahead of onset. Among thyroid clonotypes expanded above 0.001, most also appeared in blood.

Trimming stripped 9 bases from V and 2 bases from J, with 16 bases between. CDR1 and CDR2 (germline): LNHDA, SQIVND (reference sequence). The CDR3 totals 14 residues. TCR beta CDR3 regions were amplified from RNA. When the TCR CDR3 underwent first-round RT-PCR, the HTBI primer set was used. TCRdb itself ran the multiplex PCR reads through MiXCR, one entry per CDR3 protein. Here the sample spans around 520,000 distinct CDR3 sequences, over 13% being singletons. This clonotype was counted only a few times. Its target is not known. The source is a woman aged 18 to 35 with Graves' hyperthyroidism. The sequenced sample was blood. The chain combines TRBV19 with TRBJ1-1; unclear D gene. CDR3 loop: CASRNDRTNTEAFF. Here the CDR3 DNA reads TGTGCCAGCCGGAACGACCGAACCAACACTGAAGCTTTCTTT.